Below are 32 T cell receptor beta chains sequenced from a single sample in a study of OX40 agonist ivuxolimab in advanced cancers. Data came from immunoSEQ multiplex PCR; TCRdb stores just in-frame clones and leaves some out. The sample lists about 66,000 clones; roughly nine tenths were seen once. The starting material was CD4+ or CD8+ T cells sorted from blood, obtained in a trial of the OX40 agonist ivuxolimab. The receptor set was obtained from an adult with an advanced solid tumor such as melanoma, head and neck, liver or kidney cancer.

The chain uses TRBV19 and TRBJ1-2, with D unclear. Germline CDR1 reads LNHDA; CDR2 reads SQIVND (reference sequence). The CDR3 loop spans 15 amino acids. The V gene lost 6 bases and the J gene lost 5 bases, with 19 bases spanning the gap. The CDR3 DNA reads as TGTGCCAGTAGAGCCACAGATTTCACCTTATATGGCTACACCTTC. This translates into CASRATDFTLYGYTF.

The CDR3 DNA follows: TGTGCCAGCAGCTTATCAGGCGCGGGCGGCTATGGCTACACCTTC. Translation: CASSLSGAGGYGYTF. V and J are TRBV11-2 and TRBJ1-2; D is unresolved. V gave up 2 bases and J gave up 4 bases, with 14 bases separating them. The V gene's germline CDR1 is SGHAT and CDR2 FQNNGV. The CDR3 spans 15 residues.

The chain combines TRBV27 with TRBJ1-6; 7 bases map to TRBD1. This CDR3 comprises 14 residues. V lost 3 bases, J lost 7 bases, and 3 bases stayed unmatched. CDR1 and CDR2 from the germline V gene are MNHEY and SMNVEV (reference sequence). The CDR3 region has the DNA TGTGCCAGCAGTTTCGGGACAGTAAATTCACCCCTCCACTTT. Translating it yields CASSFGTVNSPLHF.

This chain connects TRBV5-1 to TRBJ1-3; no firm D call. The V end was cut by 3 bases, the J end by 0 bases, with 10 bases between. Germline lookup yields CDR1 SGHRS and CDR2 YFSETQ. The CDR3 loop spans 15 amino acids. This CDR3 is CASSSQLGSGNTIYF. The CDR3 DNA sequence: TGCGCCAGCAGCTCCCAGCTAGGCTCTGGAAACACCATATATTTT.

In this sample, this clone turned up a few times. The gene calls are TRBV7-9 and TRBJ1-2, with D unresolved. The CDR3 is made up of 9 amino acids. Trimming cost V 5 bases and J 7 bases, with 2 bases left between them. Looked up from germline, CDR1 is SEHNR and CDR2 is FQNEAQ (reference sequence). CDR3 sequence (DNA): TGTGCCAGCAGCCCTGGCTACACCTTC. Its protein product is CASSPGYTF. The full variable domain, completed using reference TRBV7-9 and TRBJ1-2, is DTGVSQNPRHKITKRGQNVTFRCDPISEHNRLYWYRQTLGQGPEFLTYFQNEAQLEKSRLLSDRFSAERPKGSFSTLEIQRTEQGDSAMYLCASSPGYTFGSGTRLTVV.

The rearrangement joins TRBV5-1 to TRBJ2-2; 12 bases agree with TRBD2. The CDR3 runs 18 residues. V lost 1 base, J lost 4 bases, and 8 bases stayed unmatched. Germline CDR1 is SGHRS and CDR2 is YFSETQ. This CDR3 reads CASSLLAGGPHLTGELFF. The CDR3 nucleotides read TGCGCCAGCAGCTTGCTAGCGGGAGGGCCCCATCTCACCGGGGAGCTGTTTTTT. Variable domain in full (rest from reference TRBV5-1 and TRBJ2-2): KAGVTQTPRYLIKTRGQQVTLSCSPISGHRSVSWYQQTPGQGLQFLFEYFSETQRNKGNFPGRFSGRQFSNSRSEMNVSTLELGDSALYLCASSLLAGGPHLTGELFFGEGSRLTVL.

The rearrangement uses TRBV19 and TRBJ2-1; 13 bases line up with TRBD2. CDR1 is LNHDA and CDR2 is SQIVND in the germline V gene (reference sequence). V shed 7 bases and J 5 bases; nucleotides not matched to a gene: 5. The CDR3 runs to 15 residues. For the CDR3, the DNA is TGTGCCAGTACCGGACTAGCGGGAGTCAACAATGAGCAGTTCTTC. Translation: CASTGLAGVNNEQFF. Full variable domain (outside the CDR3, taken from reference TRBV19 and TRBJ2-1): DGGITQSPKYLFRKEGQNVTLSCEQNLNHDAMYWYRQDPGQGLRLIYYSQIVNDFQKGDIAEGYSVSREKKESFPLTVTSAQKNPTAFYLCASTGLAGVNNEQFFGPGTRLTVL.

The gene calls are TRBV7-9 and TRBJ2-5; no firm D call. The germline V and J ends were trimmed by 3 bases and 2 bases, with 7 bases remaining between them. Germline lookup yields CDR1 SEHNR and CDR2 FQNEAQ (reference sequence). There are 13 residues in the CDR3. CDR3 in amino acids: CASSFLEQETQYF. CDR3 nucleotide sequence: TGTGCCAGCAGCTTCCTCGAACAAGAGACCCAGTACTTC.

V gene TRBV2 combines with J gene TRBJ2-7; weak D call: TRBD1 (6 bases). V was clipped by 6 bases and J by 5 bases, with 17 bases between them. CDR3 size: 14 residues. The V gene's germline CDR1 is SNHLY and CDR2 FYNNEI. The CDR3 reads CASSETVRGNEQYF. Written as DNA, the CDR3 is TGTGCCAGCAGCGAGACGGTCAGGGGAAACGAGCAGTACTTC.

The V call is TRBV28, the J call TRBJ1-2; TRBD1 is a possible D gene (6 bases). Looked up from germline, CDR1 is MDHEN and CDR2 is SYDVKM. The CDR3 runs 13 residues. The ends were cut back, 8 bases at V and 7 bases at J, with 17 bases in the middle. The CDR3 loop is CASYGTNNGGYTF. CDR3 nucleotides: TGTGCCAGCTATGGGACAAATAACGGTGGCTACACCTTC.

The rearrangement links TRBV4-3 to TRBJ2-7; D possibly corresponds to TRBD2 (6 bases). With 5 bases removed from V and 3 bases from J, the gap between germline ends came to 17 bases. The CDR3 totals 15 residues. CDR1 and CDR2 from the germline V gene are LGHNA and YSLEER. The CDR3, as DNA: TGCGCCAGCAGCATAGTAAATCGGGAGCTCTACGAGCAGTACTTC. This translates into CASSIVNRELYEQYF.

The chain joins TRBV5-8 to TRBJ1-5, with no clear D. Germline V CDR1 and CDR2: SGHTS, YDEGEE. V lost 4 bases to trimming and J lost 3 bases, with 14 bases between them. This CDR3 contains 15 residues. CDR3 residues: CASSPGDPLNQPQHF. The CDR3 DNA is TGTGCCAGCAGCCCCGGGGATCCGCTCAATCAGCCCCAGCATTTT.

Here the CDR3 reads CASSSGHMNTEAFF. The CDR3 DNA reads as TGTGCCAGCAGCTCAGGACACATGAACACTGAAGCTTTCTTT. The V gene is TRBV9, the J gene TRBJ1-1; tentatively, D is TRBD1 (5 bases). From germline, CDR1 is SGDLS and CDR2 YYNGEE. The CDR3 is 14 residues long. The V end lost 4 bases, the J end lost 0 bases, and 10 bases lay between the germline ends.

V and J are TRBV27 and TRBJ2-3; D remains unclear. Trimming took 3 bases from V and 4 from J, leaving 17 bases between them. CDR1 and CDR2 from the germline V gene are MNHEY and SMNVEV (reference sequence). The CDR3 covers 16 residues. The CDR3 coding sequence is TGTGCCAGCAGTTTCTTCCCCACCAGGAGCTCAGATACGCAGTATTTT. It specifies CASSFFPTRSSDTQYF.

The rearrangement uses TRBV29-1 and TRBJ2-7; TRBD1 is a possible D gene (6 bases). Trimming cost V 5 bases and J 2 bases, with 19 bases left between them. Germline-derived CDR1 and CDR2 are SQVTM and ANQGSEA. This CDR3 has 15 amino acids. CDR3 sequence: CSVSGTSSGAYEQYF. In DNA, the CDR3 is TGCAGCGTTTCCGGGACATCCTCCGGTGCCTACGAGCAGTACTTC.

V and J are TRBV19 and TRBJ1-5; 7 bases agree with TRBD1. The CDR3 totals 18 residues. Germline V gives CDR1 LNHDA, CDR2 SQIVND (reference sequence). After removal of 1 base from V and 10 bases from J, the junction contained 19 bases not matched to a gene. The CDR3: CASSIALDRINSGYPQHF. The CDR3 DNA follows: TGTGCCAGTAGTATAGCTTTGGACAGGATCAATTCGGGGTATCCCCAGCATTTT.

CDR3 nucleotide sequence: TGCGCCAGCAGCCAAGAAACAGGGGTTGGCTACACCTTC. Protein sequence: CASSQETGVGYTF. The chain joins TRBV4-3 to TRBJ1-2, with 7 positions matching TRBD1. Germline CDR1 and CDR2: LGHNA and YSLEER. V gave up 0 bases and J gave up 7 bases; unmatched junction bases: 2. The CDR3 totals 13 residues.

This sequence joins TRBV11-3 and TRBJ1-6; the match to TRBD1 covers 7 bases. J was trimmed by 10 bases and V by 6 bases; bases with no gene match: 9. Germline CDR1 is SGHNT and CDR2 is YENEEA. This CDR3 contains 14 residues. The CDR3 protein is CASSSTSGGSPLHF. The CDR3, as DNA: TGTGCCAGCAGTTCCACCTCAGGGGGATCACCCCTCCACTTT.

The rearrangement joins TRBV6-1 to TRBJ1-5, with D perhaps matching TRBD1 (5 bases). The V end lost 1 base, the J end lost 1 base, and 8 bases lay between the germline ends. The CDR3 is 15 amino acids. Germline loops: CDR1 MNHNS, CDR2 SASEGT. CDR3: CASSEGTKSNQPQHF. CDR3 sequence (DNA): TGTGCCAGCAGTGAAGGGACAAAGAGCAATCAGCCCCAGCATTTT.

The rearrangement joins TRBV9 to TRBJ2-1; D not certain. The CDR3 sequence is 16 residues long. V was clipped by 0 bases and J by 8 bases, with 18 bases between them. CDR1 and CDR2 from the germline V gene are SGDLS and YYNGEE. CDR3 in amino acids: CASSVERTPGVYEQFF. The CDR3 bases are TGTGCCAGCAGCGTAGAAAGGACCCCTGGGGTGTATGAGCAGTTCTTC.

The chain carries TRBV5-4 and TRBJ2-7; 9 nucleotides agree with TRBD1. Germline CDR1 reads SGHNT; CDR2 reads YYREEE (reference sequence). Germline trimming cut 7 bases from V and 4 bases from J; bases unmatched to any gene: 9. The CDR3 is 14 residues long. CDR3 bases: TGTGCCAGCGGTCGGGACAGGGTTTTATACGAGCAGTACTTC. It yields the protein CASGRDRVLYEQYF. Complete variable domain (other parts from reference TRBV5-4 and TRBJ2-7): ETGVTQSPTHLIKTRGQQVTLRCSSQSGHNTVSWYQQALGQGPQFIFQYYREEENGRGNFPPRFSGLQFPNYSSELNVNALELDDSALYLCASGRDRVLYEQYFGPGTRLTVT.

The V and J genes are TRBV2 and TRBJ2-1; the match to TRBD2 covers 10 bases. CDR3 length equals 16 residues. CDR1 is SNHLY, CDR2 FYNNEI, per germline. V shed 6 bases, J shed 4 bases, and the junction held 9 bases outside the gene matches. This CDR3 is CASRKLLAGVYNEQFF. The CDR3 DNA reads TGTGCCAGCAGGAAACTCCTAGCGGGAGTTTACAATGAGCAGTTCTTC.

This clone was seen once. This chain connects TRBV28 to TRBJ2-5; D call uncertain. Germline V lookup: CDR1 MDHEN, CDR2 SYDVKM. The CDR3 totals 12 residues. V lost 5 bases to trimming and J lost 5 bases, with 9 bases between them. CDR3 sequence: CASSLSVETQYF. The DNA for the CDR3 is TGTGCCAGCAGTCTTTCCGTGGAGACCCAGTACTTC.

This clone was recorded only once. DNA for the CDR3: TGTGCCAGCAGTCCCGACAGGGGCTATGGCTACACCTTC. It codes for CASSPDRGYGYTF. The rearrangement links TRBV28 to TRBJ1-2; 8 positions match TRBD1. V shed 5 bases and J 4 bases; nucleotides not matched to a gene: 3. Germline CDR1 reads MDHEN; CDR2 reads SYDVKM. CDR3 length equals 13 residues.

The chain couples TRBV11-2 to TRBJ2-2; D is undetermined. The V gene's germline CDR1 is SGHAT and CDR2 FQNNGV. V lost 6 bases and J lost 6, with 14 bases in between. This CDR3 comprises 14 residues. The CDR3: CASSLQPSSGELFF. The CDR3 coding sequence is TGTGCCAGCAGTCTACAACCCAGTTCCGGGGAGCTGTTTTTT.

This chain links TRBV7-8 with TRBJ2-3; TRBD2 agrees at 14 bases. The length of the CDR3 is 18 residues. V trimming: 4 bases; J trimming: 7 bases; junction bases outside the gene matches: 13. CDR1 and CDR2 (germline): SGHVS, FQNEAQ. Here the CDR3 reads CASSSNRVGLAGVYTQYF. In DNA form, the CDR3 reads TGTGCCAGCAGCTCCAATCGGGTGGGACTAGCGGGAGTATATACGCAGTATTTT.

V usage is TRBV9 and J usage is TRBJ1-1; a possible D gene is TRBD1 (5 bases). There are 15 residues in the CDR3. V was trimmed by 4 bases and J by 4 bases, leaving 17 bases between them. Germline V gene lookup returns CDR1 SGDLS and CDR2 YYNGEE. For the CDR3, the DNA is TGTGCCAGCAGCCCCCAACAGGCTTCGGGCACTGAAGCTTTCTTT. This codes for CASSPQQASGTEAFF.

This rearrangement joins TRBV6-1 to TRBJ2-6, with unresolved D. Germline-derived CDR1 and CDR2 are MNHNS and SASEGT. The CDR3 has 15 amino acids. V was trimmed by 2 bases and J by 0 bases, leaving 5 bases between them. In DNA form, the CDR3 reads TGTGCCAGCAGTGAACGGCCCTCTGGGGCCAACGTCCTGACTTTC. This encodes CASSERPSGANVLTF.

The genes are TRBV11-2 and TRBJ2-3, with 11 bases aligning to TRBD2. V shed 0 bases and J 0 bases; nucleotides not matched to a gene: 8. The CDR3 is made up of 19 amino acids. Germline CDR1 SGHAT, CDR2 FQNNGV. The chain's CDR3 is CASSLDPITSGRSTDTQYF. The CDR3 nucleotides are TGTGCCAGCAGCTTAGACCCAATTACTAGCGGGAGAAGCACAGATACGCAGTATTTT.

The V gene is TRBV2, the J gene TRBJ2-2; 10 bases fit TRBD2. The CDR3 runs to 15 residues. The V gene's germline CDR1 is SNHLY and CDR2 FYNNEI. V shed 6 bases, J shed 3 bases, and the junction held 4 bases outside the gene matches. The CDR3 sequence: CASRGTSADTGELFF. The DNA of the CDR3 is TGTGCCAGCAGGGGGACTAGCGCGGACACCGGGGAGCTGTTTTTT.

The chain couples TRBV6-1 to TRBJ1-2; 7 bases align to TRBD1. The ends lost 6 bases at V and 2 bases at J; junction bases unmatched: 9. CDR1 is MNHNS, CDR2 SASEGT, per germline. The CDR3 spans 15 residues. The CDR3 nucleotides read TGTGCCAGCAGGCCGACAGGGATGCGGAACTATGGCTACACCTTC. Its protein is CASRPTGMRNYGYTF.

The DNA for the CDR3 is TGTGCCAGCTCCCGGGACAGGAATACCTACGAGCAGTACTTC. Protein: CASSRDRNTYEQYF. The chain has TRBV7-3 and TRBJ2-7; 8 bases align to TRBD1. The CDR3 has 14 amino acids. The germline gives CDR1 SGHTA, CDR2 FQGTGA. V shed 8 bases, J shed 2 bases, and the junction held 8 bases outside the gene matches.